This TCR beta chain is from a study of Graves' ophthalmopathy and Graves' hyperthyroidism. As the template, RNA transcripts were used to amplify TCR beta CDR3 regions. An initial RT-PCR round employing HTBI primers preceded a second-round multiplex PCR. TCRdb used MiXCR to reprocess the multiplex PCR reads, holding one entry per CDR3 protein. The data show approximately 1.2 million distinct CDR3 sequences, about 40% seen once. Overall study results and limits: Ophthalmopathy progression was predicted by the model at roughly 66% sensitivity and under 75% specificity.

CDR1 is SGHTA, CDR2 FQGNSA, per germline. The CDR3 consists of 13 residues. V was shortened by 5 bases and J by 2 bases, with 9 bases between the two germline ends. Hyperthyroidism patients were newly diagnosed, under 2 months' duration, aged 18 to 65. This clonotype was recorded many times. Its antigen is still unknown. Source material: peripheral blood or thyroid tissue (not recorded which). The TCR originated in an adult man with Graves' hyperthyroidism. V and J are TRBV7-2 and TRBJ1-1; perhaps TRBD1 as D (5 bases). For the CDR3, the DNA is TGTGCCAGCAGCGTGGACAAAAACACTGAAGCTTTCTTT. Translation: CASSVDKNTEAFF.